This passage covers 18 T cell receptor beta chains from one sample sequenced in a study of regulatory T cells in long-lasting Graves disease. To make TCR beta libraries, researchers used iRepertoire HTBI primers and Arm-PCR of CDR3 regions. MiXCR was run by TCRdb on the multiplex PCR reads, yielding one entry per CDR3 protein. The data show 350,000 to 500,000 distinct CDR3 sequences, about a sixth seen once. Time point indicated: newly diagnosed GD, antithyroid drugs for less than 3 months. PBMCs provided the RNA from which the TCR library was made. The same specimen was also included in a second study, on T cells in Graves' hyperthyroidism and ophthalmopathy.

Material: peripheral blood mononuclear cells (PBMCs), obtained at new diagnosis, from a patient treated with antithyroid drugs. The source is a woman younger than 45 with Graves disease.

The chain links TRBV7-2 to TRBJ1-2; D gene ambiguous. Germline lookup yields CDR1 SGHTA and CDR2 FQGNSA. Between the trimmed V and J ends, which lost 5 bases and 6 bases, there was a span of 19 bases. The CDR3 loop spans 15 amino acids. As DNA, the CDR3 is TGTGCCAGCAGCGACCGGGCTCCCTACCGGGATGGCTACACCTTC. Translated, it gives CASSDRAPYRDGYTF.

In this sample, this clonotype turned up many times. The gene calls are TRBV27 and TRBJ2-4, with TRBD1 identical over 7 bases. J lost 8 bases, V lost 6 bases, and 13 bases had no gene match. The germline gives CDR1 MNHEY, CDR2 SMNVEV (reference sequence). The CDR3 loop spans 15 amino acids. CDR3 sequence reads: CASRAGEGATDIQYF. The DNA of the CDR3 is TGTGCCAGCAGGGCTGGAGAGGGGGCCACGGACATTCAGTACTTC.

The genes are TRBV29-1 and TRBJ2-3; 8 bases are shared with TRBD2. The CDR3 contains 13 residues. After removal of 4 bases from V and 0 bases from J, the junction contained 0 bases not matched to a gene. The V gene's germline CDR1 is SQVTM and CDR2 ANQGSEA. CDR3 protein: CSVVAGSTDTQYF. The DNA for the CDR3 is TGCAGCGTTGTAGCGGGGAGCACAGATACGCAGTATTTT.

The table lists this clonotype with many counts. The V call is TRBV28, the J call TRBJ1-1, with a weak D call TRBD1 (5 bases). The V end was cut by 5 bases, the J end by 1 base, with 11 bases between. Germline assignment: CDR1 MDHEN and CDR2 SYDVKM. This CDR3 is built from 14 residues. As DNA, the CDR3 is TGTGCCAGCAGTCCCAATGACAGGAACACTGAAGCTTTCTTT. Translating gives CASSPNDRNTEAFF.

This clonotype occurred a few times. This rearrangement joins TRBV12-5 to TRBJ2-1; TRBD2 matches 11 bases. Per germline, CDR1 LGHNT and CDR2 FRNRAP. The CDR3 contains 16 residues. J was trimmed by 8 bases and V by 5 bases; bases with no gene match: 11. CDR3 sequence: CASGPAKTSGVDEQFF. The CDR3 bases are TGTGCTAGTGGTCCTGCCAAGACTAGCGGGGTTGATGAGCAGTTCTTC.

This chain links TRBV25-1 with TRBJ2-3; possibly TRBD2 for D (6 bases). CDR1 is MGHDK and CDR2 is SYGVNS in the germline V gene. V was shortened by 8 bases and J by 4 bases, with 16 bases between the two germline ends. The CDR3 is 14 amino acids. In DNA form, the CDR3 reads TGTGCCAGCGGCGGGACTGCTGCCCCAGATACGCAGTATTTT. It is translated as CASGGTAAPDTQYF. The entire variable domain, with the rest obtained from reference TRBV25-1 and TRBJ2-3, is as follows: EADIYQTPRYLVIGTGKKITLECSQTMGHDKMYWYQQDPGMELHLIHYSYGVNSTEKGDLSSESTVSRIRTEHFPLTLESARPSHTSQYLCASGGTAAPDTQYFGPGTRLTVL.

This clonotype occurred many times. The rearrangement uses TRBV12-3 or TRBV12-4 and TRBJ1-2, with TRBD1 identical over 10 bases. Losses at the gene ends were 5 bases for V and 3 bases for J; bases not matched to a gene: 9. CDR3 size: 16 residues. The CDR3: CASSLRQGALDYGYTF. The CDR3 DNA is TGTGCCAGCAGTCTGCGACAGGGGGCGCTGGACTATGGCTACACCTTC.

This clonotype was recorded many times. CDR3 sequence (DNA): TGTGCCTGGAGCACCCCAGGGGGTTTCTATGGCTACACCTTC. This translates into CAWSTPGGFYGYTF. The chain uses TRBV30 and TRBJ1-2; 7 nucleotides agree with TRBD1. The CDR3 is 14 amino acids. Germline values: CDR1 GTSNPN, CDR2 SVGIG (reference sequence). Trimming removed 3 bases from V and 4 bases from J; junction bases left unmatched: 8.

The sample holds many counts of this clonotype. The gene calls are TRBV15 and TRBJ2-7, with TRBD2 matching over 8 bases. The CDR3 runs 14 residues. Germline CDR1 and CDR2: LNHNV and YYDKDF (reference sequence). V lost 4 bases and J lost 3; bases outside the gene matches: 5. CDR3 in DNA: TGTGCCACCAGCAAGACTAGCGACGACTACGAGCAGTACTTC. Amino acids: CATSKTSDDYEQYF.

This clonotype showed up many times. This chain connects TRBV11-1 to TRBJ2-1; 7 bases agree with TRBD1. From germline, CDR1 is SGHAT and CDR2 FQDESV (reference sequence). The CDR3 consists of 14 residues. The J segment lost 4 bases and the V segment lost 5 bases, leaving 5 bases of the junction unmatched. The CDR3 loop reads CASSVGDSYNEQFF. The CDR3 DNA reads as TGTGCCAGCAGCGTGGGGGACAGTTACAATGAGCAGTTCTTC.

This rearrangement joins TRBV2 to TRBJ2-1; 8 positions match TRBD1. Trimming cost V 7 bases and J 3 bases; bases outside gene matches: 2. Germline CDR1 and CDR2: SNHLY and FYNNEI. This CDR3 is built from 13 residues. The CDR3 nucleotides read TGTGCCAGCAACGGACAGGGCTACAATGAGCAGTTCTTC. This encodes CASNGQGYNEQFF.

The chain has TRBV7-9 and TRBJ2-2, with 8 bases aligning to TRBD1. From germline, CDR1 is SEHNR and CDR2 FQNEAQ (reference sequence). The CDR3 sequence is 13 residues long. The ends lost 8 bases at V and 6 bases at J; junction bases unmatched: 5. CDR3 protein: CASRAGGSGELFF. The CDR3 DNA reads TGTGCCAGCCGGGCAGGGGGCTCCGGGGAGCTGTTTTTT.

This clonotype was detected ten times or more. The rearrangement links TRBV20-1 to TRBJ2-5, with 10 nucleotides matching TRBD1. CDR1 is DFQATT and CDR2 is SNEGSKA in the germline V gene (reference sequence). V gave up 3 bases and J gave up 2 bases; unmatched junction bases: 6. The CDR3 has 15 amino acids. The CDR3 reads CSARDRGRGQETQYF. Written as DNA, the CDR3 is TGCAGTGCTAGGGACAGGGGGAGAGGGCAAGAGACCCAGTACTTC.

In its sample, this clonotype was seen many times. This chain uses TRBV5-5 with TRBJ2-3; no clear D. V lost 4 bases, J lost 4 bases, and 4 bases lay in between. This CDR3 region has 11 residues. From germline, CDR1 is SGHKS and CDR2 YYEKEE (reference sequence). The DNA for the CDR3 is TGTGCCAGCAGCCATTCAGATACGCAGTATTTT. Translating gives CASSHSDTQYF.

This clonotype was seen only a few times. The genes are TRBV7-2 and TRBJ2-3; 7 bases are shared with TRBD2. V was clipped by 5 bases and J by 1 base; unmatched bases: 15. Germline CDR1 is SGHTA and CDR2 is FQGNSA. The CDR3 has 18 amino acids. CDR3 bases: TGTGCCAGCAGCCCCCGGCGGGGCGGGAGAGCGGGCACAGATACGCAGTATTTT. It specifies CASSPRRGGRAGTDTQYF.

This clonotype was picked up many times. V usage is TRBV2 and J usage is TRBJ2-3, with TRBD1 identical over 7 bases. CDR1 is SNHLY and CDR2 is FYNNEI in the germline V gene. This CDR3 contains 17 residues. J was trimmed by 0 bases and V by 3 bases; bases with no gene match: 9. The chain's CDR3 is CASSDRGSGFSTDTQYF. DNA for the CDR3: TGTGCCAGCAGTGACAGGGGGTCTGGCTTTAGCACAGATACGCAGTATTTT.

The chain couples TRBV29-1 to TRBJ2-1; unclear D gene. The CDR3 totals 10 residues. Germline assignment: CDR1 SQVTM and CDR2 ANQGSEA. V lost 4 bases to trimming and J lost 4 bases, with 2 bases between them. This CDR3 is CSVGYNEQFF. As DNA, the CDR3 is TGCAGCGTTGGATACAATGAGCAGTTCTTC.

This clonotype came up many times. The CDR3 region is CSADMDYSGSYEQYF. Written as DNA, the CDR3 is TGCAGTGCTGACATGGACTATAGCGGATCCTACGAGCAGTACTTC. The chain carries TRBV20-1 and TRBJ2-7; D might be TRBD2 (6 bases). Trimming cost V 5 bases and J 1 base, with 18 bases left between them. This CDR3 has 15 amino acids. Germline CDR1 and CDR2: DFQATT and SNEGSKA (reference sequence).